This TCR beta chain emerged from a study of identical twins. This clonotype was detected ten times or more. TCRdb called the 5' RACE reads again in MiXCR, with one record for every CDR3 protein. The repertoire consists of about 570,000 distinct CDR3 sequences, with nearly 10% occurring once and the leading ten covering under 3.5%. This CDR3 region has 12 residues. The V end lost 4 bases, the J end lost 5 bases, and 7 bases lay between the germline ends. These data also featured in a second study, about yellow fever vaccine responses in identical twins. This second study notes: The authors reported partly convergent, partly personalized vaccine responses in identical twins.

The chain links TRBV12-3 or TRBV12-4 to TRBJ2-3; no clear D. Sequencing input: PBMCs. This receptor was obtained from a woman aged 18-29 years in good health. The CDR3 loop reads CASSYLGDTQYF. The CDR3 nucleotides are TGTGCCAGCAGTTATCTAGGAGATACGCAGTATTTT.